One sample yielded the 20 T cell receptor beta chains listed below, sequenced in a study of a mutant IDH1 vaccine in newly diagnosed glioma. The time point denotes: week 23, last vaccination. Vaccination comprised doses that each held 300 ug of mutant IDH1 20-mer peptide, plus topical imiquimod. These receptors have no known antigen. Profiled with immunoSEQ multiplex PCR; TCRdb holds only in-frame clones, not every one. Of tens of thousands of clones listed, around 81% are singletons. The sequencing used PBMCs, collected from a glioma patient whose treatment included an IDH1 peptide vaccine. The receptors come from a middle-aged man with glioma.

The chain joins TRBV28 to TRBJ1-5, with D perhaps matching TRBD1 (5 bases). The germline V and J ends were trimmed by 7 bases and 6 bases, with 16 bases remaining between them. The germline CDR1 and CDR2 sequences are MDHEN and SYDVKM. CDR3 length: 14 amino acids. The CDR3 loop is CASTEGGATQPQHF. The CDR3 DNA reads as TGTGCCAGCACCGAGGGAGGGGCGACTCAGCCCCAGCATTTT.

The rearrangement uses TRBV5-4 and TRBJ1-1; maybe TRBD1 (6 bases). The CDR3 spans 14 residues. From germline, CDR1 is SGHNT and CDR2 YYREEE (reference sequence). The V gene lost 4 bases and the J gene lost 4 bases, with 14 bases spanning the gap. CDR3 amino acids: CASSQPGVGTEAFF. The DNA for the CDR3 is TGTGCCAGCAGCCAACCAGGGGTAGGCACTGAAGCTTTCTTT. Full variable domain (outside the CDR3, taken from reference TRBV5-4 and TRBJ1-1): ETGVTQSPTHLIKTRGQQVTLRCSSQSGHNTVSWYQQALGQGPQFIFQYYREEENGRGNFPPRFSGLQFPNYSSELNVNALELDDSALYLCASSQPGVGTEAFFGQGTRLTVV.

This rearrangement joins TRBV30 to TRBJ2-7; D could derive from TRBD1 or TRBD2 (6 bases each). Between the trimmed V and J ends, which lost 0 bases and 5 bases, there was a span of 11 bases. The CDR3 is 13 amino acids. Germline V CDR1 and CDR2: GTSNPN, SVGIG (reference sequence). CDR3 nucleotides: TGTGCCTGGAGTGTACAGGGACTCGACGAGCAGTACTTC. This translates into CAWSVQGLDEQYF.

V and J are TRBV6-6 and TRBJ2-5, with D perhaps given as TRBD1 or TRBD2 (5 bases each). V lost 2 bases and J lost 5, with 15 bases in between. The germline V gene encodes CDR1 MNHNY and CDR2 SVGAGI (reference sequence). The CDR3 loop spans 15 amino acids. The CDR3 DNA reads as TGTGCCAGCAGTTACCCCGTTGGGGGTATGGAGACCCAGTACTTC. It codes for CASSYPVGGMETQYF.

The chain combines TRBV5-1 with TRBJ1-1, with 12 bases identical to TRBD1. CDR1 and CDR2 from the germline V gene are SGHRS and YFSETQ. This CDR3 has 16 amino acids. Trimming cost V 6 bases and J 3 bases; bases outside gene matches: 9. The CDR3 region has the DNA TGCGCCAGCACCGCAAGGGGACAGGGGGCACACACTGAAGCTTTCTTT. Protein sequence: CASTARGQGAHTEAFF.

V is TRBV29-1 and J is TRBJ1-5; TRBD1 matches at 9 bases. This CDR3 is 14 amino acids long. Germline CDR1 SQVTM, CDR2 ANQGSEA. V lost 6 bases and J lost 2; bases outside the gene matches: 5. The CDR3 spells CSVDRGSGNQPQHF. CDR3 sequence (DNA): TGCAGCGTGGACAGGGGTAGCGGCAATCAGCCCCAGCATTTT.

V usage is TRBV27 and J usage is TRBJ2-7; D possibly corresponds to TRBD2 (6 bases). The CDR3 sequence is 13 residues long. V was clipped by 5 bases and J by 1 base, with 9 bases between them. Germline values: CDR1 MNHEY, CDR2 SMNVEV (reference sequence). The DNA for the CDR3 is TGTGCCAGCAGTCGGGACTCATCCTACGAGCAGTACTTC. Translating gives CASSRDSSYEQYF.

V gene TRBV2 combines with J gene TRBJ2-5; a weak D match, TRBD2 (6 bases). Trimming removed 5 bases at V and 7 bases at J, with 8 bases between. The CDR3 runs to 11 residues. Per the germline V gene, CDR1 is SNHLY and CDR2 is FYNNEI. The CDR3, as DNA: TGTGCCAGCAGTTTGGGGGGGACCCAGTACTTC. Its protein is CASSLGGTQYF.

Regarding this clone: A junction boundary mismatches the germline segment, possibly from a read error. The chain recombines TRBV7-2 with TRBJ2-7; unclear D gene. This CDR3 spans 12 amino acids. Per the germline V gene, CDR1 is SGHTA and CDR2 is FQGNSA. CDR3 in amino acids: CASSLNKDILNF. As DNA, the CDR3 is TGTGCCAGCAGCTTAAACAAAGACATTCTAAACTTC.

This chain uses TRBV27 with TRBJ2-3; D assignment may be TRBD1 or TRBD2 (5 bases each). This CDR3 is 13 amino acids long. The germline CDR1 and CDR2 sequences are MNHEY and SMNVEV (reference sequence). The ends were cut back, 2 bases at V and 5 bases at J, with 8 bases in the middle. The chain's CDR3 is CASSLGTEDTQYF. Written as DNA, the CDR3 is TGTGCCAGCAGTTTAGGGACGGAAGATACGCAGTATTTT.

The chain uses TRBV15 and TRBJ2-2; 8 bases are a match to TRBD2. Losses at the gene ends were 0 bases for V and 4 bases for J; bases not matched to a gene: 7. Germline V gives CDR1 LNHNV, CDR2 YYDKDF (reference sequence). CDR3 length: 17 amino acids. The CDR3 sequence is CATSRDPVGGVTGELFF. The CDR3 region has the DNA TGTGCCACCAGCAGAGACCCCGTCGGGGGGGTCACCGGGGAGCTGTTTTTT.

V is TRBV9 and J is TRBJ2-1, with 12 positions matching TRBD2. Germline V gene lookup returns CDR1 SGDLS and CDR2 YYNGEE. The trim removed 4 bases at V and 13 bases at J, leaving 21 bases unmatched. This CDR3 is built from 18 residues. The CDR3, as DNA: TGTGCCAGCAGCTTCGCTCCCGGGACTAGCGGGCCCCCGGCCCCCCAGTTCTTC. It encodes CASSFAPGTSGPPAPQFF.

The CDR3 coding sequence is TGTGCCAGCAGCCAAACACAGGGAGGTGAAAAACTGTTTTTT. This sequence encodes CASSQTQGGEKLFF. The chain employs TRBV6-6 and TRBJ1-4; D is perhaps TRBD1 (6 bases). V was shortened by 6 bases and J by 7 bases, with 15 bases between the two germline ends. Germline-derived CDR1 and CDR2 are MNHNY and SVGAGI (reference sequence). This CDR3 has 14 amino acids.

V usage is TRBV7-8 and J usage is TRBJ2-2, with D perhaps TRBD2 (5 bases). The CDR3 has 14 amino acids. Germline V gene sequence: CDR1 SGHVS, CDR2 FQNEAQ. The V end lost 5 bases, the J end lost 1 base, and 8 bases lay between the germline ends. The CDR3 DNA follows: TGTGCCAGCAGCCGAGGGTTGAACACCGGGGAGCTGTTTTTT. It codes for CASSRGLNTGELFF. The entire variable domain, with the rest obtained from reference TRBV7-8 and TRBJ2-2, is as follows: GAGVSQSPRYKVAKRGQDVALRCDPISGHVSLFWYQQALGQGPEFLTYFQNEAQLDKSGLPSDRFFAERPEGSVSTLKIQRTQQEDSAVYLCASSRGLNTGELFFGEGSRLTVL.

The V and J genes are TRBV7-6 and TRBJ2-7, with TRBD1 matching 10 bases. This CDR3 is built from 17 residues. V dropped 1 base and J dropped 0; count of bases not matched to a gene: 6. CDR1 and CDR2 from the germline V gene are SGHVS and FNYEAQ. The CDR3 region is CASSLGVGQGSSYEQYF. The CDR3 coding sequence is TGTGCCAGCAGCTTAGGGGTGGGACAGGGGAGCTCCTACGAGCAGTACTTC. Combining the CDR3 with reference TRBV7-6 and TRBJ2-7 gives the whole variable domain GAGVSQSPRYKVTKRGQDVALRCDPISGHVSLYWYRQALGQGPEFLTYFNYEAQQDKSGLPNDRFSAERPEGSISTLTIQRTEQRDSAMYRCASSLGVGQGSSYEQYFGPGTRLTVT.

This clone was detected a few times. This chain links TRBV9 with TRBJ1-5; D unclear. With 4 bases removed from V and 6 bases from J, the gap between germline ends came to 11 bases. The CDR3 is made up of 13 amino acids. Germline CDR1 is SGDLS and CDR2 is YYNGEE. CDR3 bases: TGTGCCAGCAGCAAATCACCAGGTCAGCCCCAGCATTTT. Protein: CASSKSPGQPQHF.

A few counts support this clone. The rearrangement joins TRBV29-1 to TRBJ1-1; tentatively, D is TRBD1 (5 bases). This CDR3 is 13 amino acids long. V shed 3 bases and J shed 5 bases, with 13 bases lying between them. CDR1 and CDR2 from the germline V gene are SQVTM and ANQGSEA. This CDR3 reads CSVEEGGETEAFF. Written as DNA, the CDR3 is TGCAGCGTTGAGGAGGGAGGGGAGACTGAAGCTTTCTTT.

The DNA for the CDR3 is TGTGCCAGCAGCGTAGTGAGTGGGACAGAGGGGGGCTACACCTTC. It encodes CASSVVSGTEGGYTF. The rearrangement joins TRBV9 to TRBJ1-2; TRBD1 matches 7 bases. This CDR3 region has 15 residues. Germline trimming cut 0 bases from V and 8 bases from J; bases unmatched to any gene: 10. Germline V gene lookup returns CDR1 SGDLS and CDR2 YYNGEE.

V gene TRBV9 combines with J gene TRBJ1-2; 8 nucleotides agree with TRBD1. Germline V lookup: CDR1 SGDLS, CDR2 YYNGEE. The CDR3 runs to 16 residues. Losses at the gene ends were 0 bases for V and 4 bases for J; bases not matched to a gene: 8. CDR3 DNA sequence: TGTGCCAGCAGCGTAGCGGTCAGGGGGCTAGCCTATGGCTACACCTTC. Protein: CASSVAVRGLAYGYTF.

The chain combines TRBV29-1 with TRBJ2-3; D gene unclear. CDR1 is SQVTM and CDR2 is ANQGSEA in the germline V gene. V lost 8 bases, J lost 3 bases, and 9 bases lay in between. The CDR3 has 11 amino acids. CDR3 bases: TGCAGCCCAATGTCTACAGATACGCAGTATTTT. This sequence encodes CSPMSTDTQYF.